This is a list of T cell receptor beta chains from one sample in a study of Ad26.COV2.S vaccination and SARS-CoV-2 variants. TCRdb's copy holds only in-frame clones and misses some; the assay was immunoSEQ multiplex PCR. Here the sample spans about 350,000 clones, roughly 84% being singletons. Sample: peripheral blood, taken in a trial of Ad26.COV2.S vaccine versus placebo. The receptors were gathered from a person aged 18 to 59 who received the Ad26.COV2.S COVID-19 vaccine or a placebo. Each CDR3 is given with its conserved first and last residue. The order of the fields is J gene, V gene, CDR3 protein.

>TRBJ2-7|TRBV4-2
CASSQEGQIYYEQYF
>TRBJ1-1|TRBV19
CASTETRPTTEAFF
>TRBJ1-2|TRBV9
CASSKTDALDRTRGYTF
>TRBJ1-5|TRBV5-6
CASSVWDRSNQPQHF
>TRBJ2-2|TRBV5-4
CASSPAGGTGELFF
>TRBJ1-3|TRBV18
CASSPGRSTSGNTIYF
>TRBJ1-6|TRBV7-6
CASSLGTADSPLHF
>TRBJ1-1|TRBV18
CASSPREGPTEAFF
>TRBJ1-1|TRBV14
CASSQAPDRALTEAFF
>TRBJ2-1|TRBV6-1
CASSEWVAGGGSYNEQFF
>TRBJ2-3|TRBV14
CASSQEWRGTSTDTQYF
>TRBJ2-7|TRBV5-5
CASSETSGGPYLQYF
>TRBJ1-2|TRBV30
CAWSVLRGDGYTF
>TRBJ2-1|TRBV7-2
CASSPQAHNNEQFF
>TRBJ1-6|TRBV5-1
CASSSNNSPLHF
>TRBJ2-1|TRBV7-2
CASSPGQGVYNEQFF
>TRBJ2-7|TRBV11-2
CASTRSGVSNEQYF
>TRBJ1-4|TRBV7-9
CASSLVFSNEKLFF
>TRBJ2-2|TRBV7-6
CASSKDVGSGGLNTGELFF
>TRBJ1-4|TRBV6-2/TRBV6-3
CASSRPGHTNEKLFF
>TRBJ1-4|TRBV3-1/TRBV3-2
CASSQDLSRGGEKLFF
>TRBJ2-3|TRBV3-1/TRBV3-2
CASRAGLAGVTQYF
>TRBJ2-7|TRBV29-1
CSVASLTDSYEQYF
>TRBJ1-1|TRBV5-6
CASSFGTGGMNTEAFF
>TRBJ1-4|TRBV6-4
CASSPLGTLNEKLFF
>TRBJ1-5|TRBV5-6
CASSRKGAYSNQPQHF
>TRBJ2-7|TRBV2
CASSTGPYEQYF
>TRBJ2-5|TRBV7-3
CASSSEIRETQYF
>TRBJ2-1|TRBV7-3
CASSGPGPNNEQFF
>TRBJ1-1|TRBV19
CASSSSDTEAFF
>TRBJ2-1|TRBV2
CASSGQGNEQFF
>TRBJ1-4|TRBV5-1
CASSLDRGRDEKLFF
>TRBJ1-5|TRBV7-6
CASSFPGQPQHF
>TRBJ2-3|TRBV9
CASSGGTNTDTQYF
>TRBJ1-2|TRBV5-6
CASSRRGREFYGYTF
>TRBJ2-7|TRBV6-2/TRBV6-3
CASSSQLAGYTYEQYF
>TRBJ2-7|TRBV5-1
CASSQRRRGLAGGEQYF
>TRBJ1-1|TRBV18
CASSPSVTRRNTEAFF
>TRBJ2-3|TRBV10-3
CAIRGTSGEPDTQYF
>TRBJ2-3|TRBV3-1/TRBV3-2
CASSHPPGGDTQYF
>TRBJ1-1|TRBV18
CASSPTPFWAMNTEAFF
>TRBJ2-1|TRBV10-1
CASTGSRTGEYNEQFF
>TRBJ1-1|TRBV11-2
CASSLDPVITEAFF
>TRBJ1-2|TRBV15
CATSRVPGSYGYTF
>TRBJ1-2|TRBV7-2
CASSSRQGNYGYTF